This T cell receptor beta chain was found in a study of shared clonotypes between healthy human individuals. Study results and limitations: Clonotype sharing among donors was thought likely to change with sequencing depth.

The CDR3 runs to 15 residues. Germline V lookup: CDR1 SGDLS, CDR2 YYNGEE. V lost 3 bases, J lost 9 bases, and 19 bases lay in between. As for this clone: Its target is not known.

Profiling relied on immunoSEQ multiplex PCR, and the TCRdb table lists in-frame clones only, not all of them. The repertoire holds 2,500,000 or so clones, with about 90% as singletons. The chain recombines TRBV9 with TRBJ2-1; a possible D gene is TRBD2 (6 bases). The TCR originated in a man aged 18 to 35 in good health. Some clones in this sample may be carry-over from other donors' samples. The material sequenced was naive CD4+ T cells from PBMCs. Documented subset: CD45RA+ positively selected. The CDR3 DNA follows: TGTGCCAGCAGCGGTTTCGGGACTCTACAAAGTGAGCAGTTCTTC. Translated, it gives CASSGFGTLQSEQFF.